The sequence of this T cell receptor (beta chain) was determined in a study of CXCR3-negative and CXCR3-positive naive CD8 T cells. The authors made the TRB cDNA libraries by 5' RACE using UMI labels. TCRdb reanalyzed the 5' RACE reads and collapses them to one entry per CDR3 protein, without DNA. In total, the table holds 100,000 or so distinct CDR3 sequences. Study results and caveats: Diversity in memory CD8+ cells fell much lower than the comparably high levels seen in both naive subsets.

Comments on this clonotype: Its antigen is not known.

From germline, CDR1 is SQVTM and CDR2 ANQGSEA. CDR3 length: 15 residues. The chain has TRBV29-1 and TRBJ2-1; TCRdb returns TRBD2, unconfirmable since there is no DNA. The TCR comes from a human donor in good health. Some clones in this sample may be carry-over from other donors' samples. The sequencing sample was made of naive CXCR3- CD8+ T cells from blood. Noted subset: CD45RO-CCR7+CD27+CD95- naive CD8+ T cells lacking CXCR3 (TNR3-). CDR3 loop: CSVDKAASGYNEQFF.